Here is one T cell receptor beta chain with its context. The sample comes from a study of blood T cell repertoires in COVID-19. The repertoire was sequenced with immunoSEQ multiplex PCR; TCRdb's copy has only in-frame clones and lacks some. The sample has some 340,000 clones, around 87% seen once. The CDR3 covers 13 residues. Germline V CDR1 and CDR2: MGHDK, SYGVNS. Trimming left V 8 bases short and J 6 bases short, with 16 bases between. Sequencing was performed on PBMCs or T cells enriched from blood (not recorded which). The sequence was collected from a woman aged 25 to 39 who had recovered from COVID-19. V usage is TRBV25-1 and J usage is TRBJ1-2; D is unclear. The CDR3 nucleotides are TGTGCCAGCCTCTCGAAGAGGTCGAATGGCTACACCTTC. Encoded protein: CASLSKRSNGYTF.